This T cell receptor (beta chain) emerged from a study of OX40 agonist ivuxolimab in advanced cancers. This CDR3 is built from 15 residues. Germline V gene sequence: CDR1 SQVTM, CDR2 ANQGSEA. V lost 1 base to trimming and J lost 4 bases; unmatched junction nucleotides: 3. A remark on this clone: The antigen remains unidentified.

Findings and caveats of the study: Relative to CD4+, CD8+ T cells held more expanded clones on average. No antigen was identified for the clonally expanded peripheral T cells.

Assay: immunoSEQ multiplex PCR; the TCRdb copy retains only in-frame clones and omits some. Among 50,000 to 75,000 clones listed, roughly 89% were seen once. The TCR was taken from an adult with an advanced solid tumor such as melanoma, head and neck, liver or kidney cancer. Material: CD4+ or CD8+ T cells sorted from blood, obtained in a trial of the OX40 agonist ivuxolimab. This chain connects TRBV29-1 to TRBJ2-2, with TRBD2 matching 10 bases. The CDR3 coding sequence is TGCAGCGTTGAAGTCTTAGCGGGAGGCACCGGGGAGCTGTTTTTT. It encodes CSVEVLAGGTGELFF.